Each of the 17 T cell receptor beta chains below was sequenced from the same sample in a study of beta chain features in type 1 diabetes. Every isolated RNA sample was fully reverse transcribed, so sequencing captured expressed TCRB transcripts. The protocol was immunoSEQ multiplex PCR, while the TCRdb copy is restricted to in-frame clones and leaves out a portion. The data contain 30,000 to 40,000 clones, almost 65% of them singletons. Sequenced: Tregs from blood. These receptors were taken from a woman under 40 in good health.

This rearrangement joins TRBV30 to TRBJ2-1, with TRBD1 identical over 8 bases. CDR3 length: 16 amino acids. CDR1 and CDR2 (germline): GTSNPN, SVGIG (reference sequence). Trimming cost V 3 bases and J 0 bases; bases outside gene matches: 7. CDR3: CAWREQGVFSYNEQFF. CDR3 nucleotides: TGTGCCTGGAGGGAACAGGGGGTATTCTCCTACAATGAGCAGTTCTTC.

The V gene is TRBV7-2, the J gene TRBJ2-7; 9 nucleotides agree with TRBD2. V dropped 4 bases and J dropped 0; count of bases not matched to a gene: 10. The CDR3 contains 17 residues. Germline CDR1 SGHTA, CDR2 FQGNSA. The CDR3 DNA reads TGTGCCAGCAGCTCTCATACCGGGACTAGCTTCTCCTACGAGCAGTACTTC. Translated, it gives CASSSHTGTSFSYEQYF.

The gene calls are TRBV7-6 and TRBJ2-6, with TRBD1 matching over 8 bases. The germline V gene has CDR1 SGHVS and CDR2 FNYEAQ. The CDR3 length is 19 residues. Germline trimming cut 5 bases from V and 0 bases from J; bases unmatched to any gene: 12. The CDR3 DNA follows: TGTGCCAGCAGCCCGGGACCGGGACAGGCACGCTCTGGGGCCAACGTCCTGACTTTC. Its protein is CASSPGPGQARSGANVLTF.

V gene TRBV2 combines with J gene TRBJ2-2, with 8 positions matching TRBD2. Germline assignment: CDR1 SNHLY and CDR2 FYNNEI. This CDR3 is built from 15 residues. The junction had 6 bases not matched to a gene; V was cut back by 3 bases and J by 6 bases. The CDR3 nucleotides read TGTGCCAGCAGTGACTTAGCGGGAACGGCCGGGGAGCTGTTTTTT. Translated, it gives CASSDLAGTAGELFF.

The chain has TRBV7-9 and TRBJ2-7; D may be TRBD1 (6 bases). CDR3 length: 14 amino acids. CDR1 SEHNR and CDR2 FQNEAQ come from the germline V gene (reference sequence). Trimming left V 2 bases short and J 3 bases short, with 11 bases between. The CDR3 spells CASSLTGQSYEQYF. The CDR3 bases are TGTGCCAGCAGCTTAACGGGACAAAGCTACGAGCAGTACTTC. The full variable domain, completed using reference TRBV7-9 and TRBJ2-7, is DTGVSQNPRHKITKRGQNVTFRCDPISEHNRLYWYRQTLGQGPEFLTYFQNEAQLEKSRLLSDRFSAERPKGSFSTLEIQRTEQGDSAMYLCASSLTGQSYEQYFGPGTRLTVT.

The chain combines TRBV19 with TRBJ2-1; TRBD2 agrees at 7 bases. The CDR3 extends over 18 amino acids. The germline V gene has CDR1 LNHDA and CDR2 SQIVND (reference sequence). The V segment lost 1 base and the J segment 5 bases; nucleotides outside the gene matches: 14. CDR3 in DNA: TGTGCCAGTAGTATAGGGCGGGGTTCGGGACTATTCGACAATGAGCAGTTCTTC. As protein: CASSIGRGSGLFDNEQFF. The variable domain in full, completed from reference TRBV19 and TRBJ2-1, reads DGGITQSPKYLFRKEGQNVTLSCEQNLNHDAMYWYRQDPGQGLRLIYYSQIVNDFQKGDIAEGYSVSREKKESFPLTVTSAQKNPTAFYLCASSIGRGSGLFDNEQFFGPGTRLTVL.

The V and J genes are TRBV7-9 and TRBJ2-1; possibly TRBD2 for D (5 bases). This CDR3 region has 17 residues. Trimming cost V 5 bases and J 2 bases, with 19 bases left between them. The germline CDR1 and CDR2 sequences are SEHNR and FQNEAQ (reference sequence). CDR3 in DNA: TGTGCCAGCAGCCCTCCCCCCCCGAGCGGCACCTACAATGAGCAGTTCTTC. It yields the protein CASSPPPPSGTYNEQFF.

The rearrangement links TRBV28 to TRBJ2-1; 7 bases align to TRBD2. The germline V gene encodes CDR1 MDHEN and CDR2 SYDVKM. V shed 6 bases and J 9 bases; nucleotides not matched to a gene: 14. The CDR3 runs 15 residues. The CDR3, as DNA: TGTGCCAGCAGACAACGGACTAGAGTAGCGGTTGAGCAGTTCTTC. Protein product: CASRQRTRVAVEQFF.

This clone has a handful of counts. The chain uses TRBV9 and TRBJ1-1; TRBD1 matches 7 bases. V gave up 0 bases and J gave up 10 bases; unmatched junction bases: 6. This CDR3 is 13 amino acids long. Germline V gives CDR1 SGDLS, CDR2 YYNGEE. CDR3 loop: CASSVEGAKRAFF. CDR3 nucleotides: TGTGCCAGCAGCGTAGAGGGGGCGAAAAGAGCTTTCTTT. Using reference TRBV9 and TRBJ1-1 for the parts outside the CDR3, the full variable domain is DSGVTQTPKHLITATGQRVTLRCSPRSGDLSVYWYQQSLDQGLQFLIQYYNGEERAKGNILERFSAQQFPDLHSELNLSSLELGDSALYFCASSVEGAKRAFFGQGTRLTVV.

The chain recombines TRBV29-1 with TRBJ2-2; D is possibly TRBD1 (6 bases). V dropped 6 bases and J dropped 4 bases, with 24 bases sitting between them. Germline V CDR1 and CDR2: SQVTM, ANQGSEA. The CDR3 is 17 amino acids. The CDR3 DNA reads TGCAGCGTCCTTTTAGATTCAGGGGTATCGGGCACCGGGGAGCTGTTTTTT. Its translation: CSVLLDSGVSGTGELFF.

The V and J genes are TRBV5-4 and TRBJ2-7; 14 positions match TRBD2. CDR3 length: 15 residues. Germline CDR1 and CDR2: SGHNT and YYREEE (reference sequence). V was pared by 0 bases and J by 6 bases, with 2 bases of the junction left unmatched. The CDR3 coding sequence is TGTGCCAGCAGCTTGGCCGGACTAGCGGGAGGCGAGCAGTACTTC. It codes for CASSLAGLAGGEQYF.

The chain carries TRBV7-2 and TRBJ2-7; 10 bases line up with TRBD1. V shed 5 bases, J shed 6 bases, and the junction held 10 bases outside the gene matches. CDR1 is SGHTA and CDR2 is FQGNSA in the germline V gene. CDR3 length equals 15 residues. The CDR3 reads CASSTDSGTGAEQYF. Here the CDR3 DNA reads TGTGCCAGCAGCACAGACTCCGGGACAGGGGCCGAGCAGTACTTC.

This clone showed up just once. The V gene is TRBV7-9, the J gene TRBJ1-1; D remains ambiguous. V lost 1 base and J 1 base, leaving 10 bases between the germline ends. The germline CDR1 and CDR2 sequences are SEHNR and FQNEAQ (reference sequence). The CDR3 is made up of 15 amino acids. CDR3 residues: CASSLDPRQNTEAFF. CDR3 nucleotides: TGTGCCAGCAGCTTAGATCCCAGACAGAACACTGAAGCTTTCTTT.

This sequence joins TRBV12-5 and TRBJ1-1; maybe TRBD1 (5 bases). The CDR3 sequence is 13 residues long. Per germline, CDR1 LGHNT and CDR2 FRNRAP. Trimming cost V 5 bases and J 4 bases, with 11 bases left between them. CDR3 loop: CASGLGPSTEAFF. CDR3 nucleotides: TGTGCTAGTGGTCTGGGACCTAGCACTGAAGCTTTCTTT.

The gene calls are TRBV7-6 and TRBJ2-2; 13 bases are shared with TRBD2. V trimming: 6 bases; J trimming: 6 bases; junction bases outside the gene matches: 10. The germline gives CDR1 SGHVS, CDR2 FNYEAQ. This CDR3 comprises 17 residues. For the CDR3, the DNA is TGTGCCAGCAGACCTAAAAGGACTAGCGGGAGTCCCGGGGAGCTGTTTTTT. It codes for CASRPKRTSGSPGELFF.

The V call is TRBV6-5, the J call TRBJ2-7; possibly TRBD1 for D (6 bases). The V gene's germline CDR1 is MNHEY and CDR2 SVGAGI. V was cut by 5 bases and J by 0 bases, with 14 bases left in between. There are 15 residues in the CDR3. CDR3 region: CASSQMPTGSYEQYF. In nucleotides, the CDR3 is TGTGCCAGCAGTCAAATGCCGACAGGCTCCTACGAGCAGTACTTC.

This clone was seen more than once but under ten times. The chain links TRBV6-6 to TRBJ1-1; no clear D. The CDR3 runs 13 residues. Trimming cost V 11 bases and J 2 bases, with 15 bases left between them. Per the germline V gene, CDR1 is MNHNY and CDR2 is SVGAGI (reference sequence). CDR3 sequence: CAGGLEENTEAFF. In nucleotides, the CDR3 is TGTGCCGGAGGGCTTGAGGAAAACACTGAAGCTTTCTTT.